Below, 12 T cell receptor beta chains from the same sample are listed, as sequenced in a study of cytomegalovirus exposure and HLA in healthy donors. PCR involved 60 Vbeta and 13 Jbeta primers. TCRdb's table, derived via immunoSEQ multiplex PCR, lists solely in-frame clones and lacks some. The sample records around 190,000 clones, 70% to 90% being singletons. Sequenced sample: PBMCs. The source is a woman between 50 and 59 years old in good health and CMV-seronegative.

The chain has TRBV27 and TRBJ2-7; 7 bases are a match to TRBD1. With 5 bases clipped from V and 3 bases from J, the junction kept 4 bases outside the gene matches. Germline-derived CDR1 and CDR2 are MNHEY and SMNVEV (reference sequence). The CDR3 spans 13 residues. This CDR3 reads CASSIGQDYEQYF. CDR3 nucleotides: TGTGCCAGCAGTATTGGACAGGACTACGAGCAGTACTTC.

The chain couples TRBV6-5 to TRBJ1-1; D gene ambiguous. CDR3 size: 14 residues. V was cut by 5 bases and J by 0 bases, with 10 bases left in between. The germline V gene has CDR1 MNHEY and CDR2 SVGAGI. CDR3 sequence: CASSRPTVNTEAFF. The CDR3 DNA reads as TGTGCCAGCAGTCGTCCCACGGTGAACACTGAAGCTTTCTTT.

This clone was found a few times. This chain joins TRBV6-5 and TRBJ2-3; D uncertain. Per germline, CDR1 MNHEY and CDR2 SVGAGI. V was cut by 5 bases and J by 0 bases, with 9 bases left in between. This CDR3 spans 14 amino acids. CDR3 in amino acids: CASSGASSTDTQYF. The DNA for the CDR3 is TGTGCCAGCAGTGGAGCAAGCAGCACAGATACGCAGTATTTT.

This clone occurred once. This rearrangement joins TRBV5-8 to TRBJ2-2; the match to TRBD1 covers 9 bases. V was clipped by 7 bases and J by 4 bases; unmatched bases: 11. Germline-derived CDR1 and CDR2 are SGHTS and YDEGEE. The CDR3 sequence is 16 residues long. As DNA, the CDR3 is TGTGCCAGCCTAAAGTACAGGGGGCAACGCACCGGGGAGCTGTTTTTT. It codes for CASLKYRGQRTGELFF.

CDR3 nucleotide sequence: TGCGCCAGCAGCTTGAGGGGGATCGACAATGAGCAGTTCTTC. Protein product: CASSLRGIDNEQFF. The rearrangement joins TRBV5-1 to TRBJ2-1; D is possibly TRBD1 (6 bases). This CDR3 is 14 amino acids long. Trimming cost V 1 base and J 5 bases, with 10 bases left between them. Germline V gene lookup returns CDR1 SGHRS and CDR2 YFSETQ.

V and J are TRBV7-2 and TRBJ1-2; D is uncertain. V lost 2 bases to trimming and J lost 4 bases, with 5 bases between them. Germline loops: CDR1 SGHTA, CDR2 FQGNSA. The CDR3 spans 12 residues. CDR3 in DNA: TGTGCCAGCAGCTTAAGCACCTATGGCTACACCTTC. It translates to CASSLSTYGYTF. Combining the CDR3 with reference TRBV7-2 and TRBJ1-2 gives the whole variable domain GAGVSQSPSNKVTEKGKDVELRCDPISGHTALYWYRQSLGQGLEFLIYFQGNSAPDKSGLPSDRFSAERTGGSVSTLTIQRTQQEDSAVYLCASSLSTYGYTFGSGTRLTVV.

This chain uses TRBV15 with TRBJ2-7, with 9 bases identical to TRBD2. The junction had 7 bases not matched to a gene; V was cut back by 0 bases and J by 4 bases. The CDR3 extends over 16 amino acids. Germline V CDR1 and CDR2: LNHNV, YYDKDF (reference sequence). The CDR3, as DNA: TGTGCCACCAGCAGAGATCTGGGTAGCGGGAGTTACGAGCAGTACTTC. It encodes CATSRDLGSGSYEQYF.

This sequence joins TRBV6-5 and TRBJ1-2; TRBD1 agrees at 10 bases. The germline CDR1 and CDR2 sequences are MNHEY and SVGAGI. This CDR3 has 13 amino acids. The junction had 6 bases not matched to a gene; V was cut back by 7 bases and J by 7 bases. CDR3 coding DNA: TGTGCCAGCACTTCGACAGGGGGCGGTGGCTACACCTTC. Amino acids: CASTSTGGGGYTF.

The sample holds a few counts of this clone. The chain has TRBV15 and TRBJ2-3; D is unresolved. Trimming shortened V by 0 bases and J by 5 bases, and 6 bases separated the two germline ends. The CDR3 has 13 residues. From germline, CDR1 is LNHNV and CDR2 YYDKDF (reference sequence). CDR3 sequence (DNA): TGTGCCACCAGCAGAGATCGCGGAGATACGCAGTATTTT. Translated: CATSRDRGDTQYF. Based on the CDR3 plus reference TRBV15 and TRBJ2-3, the full variable domain is DAMVIQNPRYQVTQFGKPVTLSCSQTLNHNVMYWYQQKSSQAPKLLFHYYDKDFNNEADTPDNFQSRRPNTSFCFLDIRSPGLGDTAMYLCATSRDRGDTQYFGPGTRLTVL.

The rearrangement uses TRBV28 and TRBJ2-7, with 11 bases matching TRBD2. The V gene end was trimmed by 5 bases and the J gene end by 2 bases; junction bases not matched to a gene: 2. The length of the CDR3 is 14 residues. Germline-derived CDR1 and CDR2 are MDHEN and SYDVKM. This CDR3 reads CASSRLAGTYEQYF. The CDR3 nucleotides are TGTGCCAGCAGTCGACTAGCGGGAACCTACGAGCAGTACTTC.

The chain employs TRBV5-5 and TRBJ2-7; 7 nucleotides match TRBD1. CDR3 size: 13 residues. The J segment lost 4 bases and the V segment lost 4 bases, leaving 5 bases of the junction unmatched. CDR1 SGHKS and CDR2 YYEKEE come from the germline V gene (reference sequence). CDR3 DNA: TGTGCCAGCAGCCCGGGACAGTTATACGAGCAGTACTTC. Amino acid sequence: CASSPGQLYEQYF.

This chain joins TRBV27 and TRBJ1-1; possibly TRBD1 for D (6 bases). Germline V gene sequence: CDR1 MNHEY, CDR2 SMNVEV (reference sequence). V lost 5 bases, J lost 8 bases, and 15 bases lay in between. This CDR3 is built from 13 residues. The chain's CDR3 is CASSTNRVGEAFF. In DNA, the CDR3 is TGTGCCAGCAGTACCAACAGGGTAGGAGAAGCTTTCTTT.